The 21 T cell receptor beta chains given below trace back to one sample, sequenced in a study of blood T cell repertoires in COVID-19. Sequencing was performed with immunoSEQ multiplex PCR; in TCRdb, only in-frame clones are kept and a portion is missing. The data show around 190,000 clones, with 70% to 90% seen just once and about 5% held by the top ten. The sample was peripheral blood. The receptors were gathered from a woman older than 75 with acute or convalescent COVID-19.

This clone has just a few counts. J is TRBJ2-3 and V is TRBV15; no clear D. Germline CDR1 reads LNHNV; CDR2 reads YYDKDF (reference sequence). CDR3 length: 15 residues. V lost 0 bases, J lost 4 bases, and 11 bases lay in between. CDR3 DNA: TGTGCCACCAGCAGAGATCCCAGCGACGCAGATACGCAGTATTTT. Translating gives CATSRDPSDADTQYF.

The chain joins TRBV3-1 (or the pseudogene TRBV3-2) to TRBJ2-1; 11 bases are shared with TRBD2. V was pared by 4 bases and J by 5 bases, with 4 bases of the junction left unmatched. The length of the CDR3 is 15 residues. CDR1 and CDR2 from the germline V gene are LGHDT and YNNKEL (reference sequence). CDR3 nucleotide sequence: TGTGCCAGCAGCCTACTAGCGGGAGCTAACAATGAGCAGTTCTTC. It codes for CASSLLAGANNEQFF.

The chain carries TRBV18 and TRBJ1-2; TRBD1 is a possible D gene (6 bases). The germline gives CDR1 KGHSH, CDR2 LQKENI. There are 15 residues in the CDR3. The V end lost 5 bases, the J end lost 5 bases, and 18 bases lay between the germline ends. The chain's CDR3 is CASSTTGSPLYGYTF. The DNA for the CDR3 is TGTGCCAGCTCAACTACAGGGAGTCCCCTATATGGCTACACCTTC.

The chain joins TRBV7-3 to TRBJ1-2, with 11 bases matching TRBD1. The germline V gene has CDR1 SGHTA and CDR2 FQGTGA. The CDR3 covers 14 residues. V lost 3 bases and J lost 4; bases outside the gene matches: 1. CDR3 protein: CASSLGTGGYGYTF. The CDR3 DNA reads TGTGCCAGCAGCTTGGGGACAGGGGGCTATGGCTACACCTTC.

The V and J genes are TRBV5-6 and TRBJ1-6; a weak D match, TRBD1 (6 bases). The CDR3 contains 14 residues. CDR1 SGHDT and CDR2 YYEEEE come from the germline V gene. Trimming pared 6 bases from V and 12 bases from J, leaving 19 bases between. The CDR3 region is CASTTRGAGRPLHF. The CDR3 bases are TGTGCCAGCACCACGCGGGGGGCAGGTAGACCCCTCCACTTT.

The rearrangement links TRBV18 to TRBJ1-5, with D unclear. Germline V gene lookup returns CDR1 KGHSH and CDR2 LQKENI. The CDR3 runs 13 residues. V lost 3 bases and J 5 bases, leaving 8 bases between the germline ends. This chain's CDR3 is CASSPTIDQPQHF. DNA of the CDR3: TGTGCCAGCTCACCTACCATAGATCAGCCCCAGCATTTT.

The J gene is TRBJ2-3, the V gene TRBV7-2, with 8 bases lining up with TRBD2. CDR1 is SGHTA and CDR2 is FQGNSA in the germline V gene. The CDR3 length is 15 residues. The V segment lost 7 bases and the J segment 4 bases; nucleotides outside the gene matches: 10. This chain's CDR3 is CASTQQGLVSDTQYF. The CDR3, as DNA: TGTGCCAGCACCCAGCAGGGACTAGTCTCAGATACGCAGTATTTT.

The chain uses TRBV6-5 and TRBJ2-7; 9 positions agree with TRBD1. V gave up 6 bases and J gave up 3 bases; unmatched junction bases: 6. There are 14 residues in the CDR3. The germline gives CDR1 MNHEY, CDR2 SVGAGI. The CDR3 sequence: CASSRDRALYEQYF. The CDR3 region has the DNA TGTGCCAGCAGCCGGGACAGGGCGCTCTACGAGCAGTACTTC.

The chain links TRBV3-1 (or the pseudogene TRBV3-2) to TRBJ2-2; TRBD1 agrees at 7 bases. The V gene's germline CDR1 is LGHDT and CDR2 YNNKEL (reference sequence). The CDR3 loop spans 16 amino acids. J gave up 4 bases and V 6 bases, and 11 bases lay outside the gene matches. CDR3 coding DNA: TGTGCCAGCAGTCCTCCGGGACAGTCGATCACCGGGGAGCTGTTTTTT. It specifies CASSPPGQSITGELFF.

This chain uses TRBV7-9 with TRBJ2-1, with 7 bases lining up with TRBD2. Germline values: CDR1 SEHNR, CDR2 FQNEAQ (reference sequence). After removal of 5 bases from V and 5 bases from J, the junction contained 12 bases not matched to a gene. The CDR3 covers 16 residues. The CDR3: CASSPVGAGPNNEQFF. CDR3 bases: TGTGCCAGCAGCCCCGTAGGAGCGGGGCCTAACAATGAGCAGTTCTTC.

This chain connects TRBV5-4 to TRBJ1-2; a possible D gene is TRBD1 (5 bases). Germline V gene data show CDR1 as SGHNT and CDR2 as YYREEE (reference sequence). The CDR3 extends over 13 amino acids. Deletions cut 0 bases from V and 4 bases from J, with 7 bases between. For the CDR3, the DNA is TGTGCCAGCAGCTTGGCCGGGGGCTATGGCTACACCTTC. Amino acid sequence: CASSLAGGYGYTF.

V and J are TRBV10-3 and TRBJ2-2; TRBD2 matches 9 bases. The ends lost 8 bases at V and 6 bases at J; junction bases unmatched: 7. Germline assignment: CDR1 ENHRY and CDR2 SYGVKD. The CDR3 covers 14 residues. This chain's CDR3 is CAIRREGGAGELFF. CDR3 DNA sequence: TGTGCCATCCGGCGGGAGGGGGGCGCCGGGGAGCTGTTTTTT.

J is TRBJ1-6 and V is TRBV28, with D perhaps TRBD1 (5 bases). V was cut by 7 bases and J by 3 bases, with 13 bases left in between. The CDR3 is 15 residues long. From germline, CDR1 is MDHEN and CDR2 SYDVKM. CDR3 region: CASTRGGIYNSPLHF. The CDR3 DNA is TGTGCCAGCACCCGTGGGGGGATCTATAATTCACCCCTCCACTTT. Full variable domain (missing parts from reference TRBV28 and TRBJ1-6): DVKVTQSSRYLVKRTGEKVFLECVQDMDHENMFWYRQDPGLGLRLIYFSYDVKMKEKGDIPEGYSVSREKKERFSLILESASTNQTSMYLCASTRGGIYNSPLHFGNGTRLTVT.

The chain joins TRBV19 to TRBJ2-1, with D possibly TRBD1 on 6 matching bases. There are 15 residues in the CDR3. The V gene lost 5 bases and the J gene lost 5 bases, with 16 bases spanning the gap. CDR1 is LNHDA, CDR2 SQIVND, per germline (reference sequence). This chain's CDR3 is CASSETGLWNNEQFF. The CDR3 region has the DNA TGTGCCAGTAGTGAAACAGGGTTGTGGAACAATGAGCAGTTCTTC.

V usage is TRBV2 and J usage is TRBJ2-1, with TRBD1 matching 7 bases. V trimming: 8 bases; J trimming: 0 bases; junction bases outside the gene matches: 7. This CDR3 spans 15 amino acids. Germline-derived CDR1 and CDR2 are SNHLY and FYNNEI. CDR3 in DNA: TGTGCCAGCTTGAGACAGGGTGGCTCCTACAATGAGCAGTTCTTC. It is translated as CASLRQGGSYNEQFF.

This clone has a handful of counts. The V gene is TRBV7-2, the J gene TRBJ1-2; unclear D gene. The CDR3 has 15 amino acids. Germline V gene sequence: CDR1 SGHTA, CDR2 FQGNSA. With 6 bases removed from V and 5 bases from J, the gap between germline ends came to 19 bases. CDR3 region: CASSPGPRGGYGYTF. The CDR3 DNA sequence: TGTGCCAGCAGTCCCGGGCCTCGGGGAGGATATGGCTACACCTTC.

The rearrangement uses TRBV6-1 and TRBJ1-4; TRBD1 might be the D (6 bases). The V end lost 4 bases, the J end lost 7 bases, and 22 bases lay between the germline ends. This CDR3 has 17 amino acids. Per germline, CDR1 MNHNS and CDR2 SASEGT. CDR3 in DNA: TGTGCCAGCAGTGTCATGATGGCAATGGGGGCCCGTGAAAAACTGTTTTTT. This encodes CASSVMMAMGAREKLFF.

V usage is TRBV18 and J usage is TRBJ1-5; possibly TRBD1 for D (5 bases). Germline assignment: CDR1 KGHSH and CDR2 LQKENI. The CDR3 is made up of 13 amino acids. The germline V and J ends were trimmed by 3 bases and 6 bases, with 9 bases remaining between them. The CDR3 loop reads CASSPRELQPQHF. The CDR3 nucleotides are TGTGCCAGCTCACCCAGGGAACTTCAGCCCCAGCATTTT.

This clone has a handful of counts. CDR3 in amino acids: CASSIDPTRGLMNTEAFF. The CDR3 bases are TGTGCCAGTAGTATAGATCCCACCAGGGGTCTCATGAACACTGAAGCTTTCTTT. This chain uses TRBV19 with TRBJ1-1, with D possibly being TRBD1 (6 bases). The germline V gene has CDR1 LNHDA and CDR2 SQIVND (reference sequence). Trimming stripped 0 bases from V and 0 bases from J, with 17 bases between. The CDR3 covers 18 residues. The full variable domain, rest sourced from reference TRBV19 and TRBJ1-1, is DGGITQSPKYLFRKEGQNVTLSCEQNLNHDAMYWYRQDPGQGLRLIYYSQIVNDFQKGDIAEGYSVSREKKESFPLTVTSAQKNPTAFYLCASSIDPTRGLMNTEAFFGQGTRLTVV.

This chain links TRBV18 with TRBJ1-4; D gene ambiguous. Trimming took off 6 bases at V and 4 bases at J, with 12 bases between the two ends. This CDR3 is built from 14 residues. CDR1 KGHSH and CDR2 LQKENI come from the germline V gene. CDR3 loop: CASSVRGLNEKLFF. CDR3 DNA: TGTGCCAGCTCCGTTCGGGGTCTTAATGAAAAACTGTTTTTT.

The CDR3 sequence: CASSLGGDPEAFF. Written as DNA, the CDR3 is TGCGCCAGCAGCTTGGGCGGCGATCCTGAAGCTTTCTTT. The rearrangement links TRBV5-1 to TRBJ1-1, with D unclear. Germline V gene data show CDR1 as SGHRS and CDR2 as YFSETQ. V lost 0 bases to trimming and J lost 6 bases, with 9 bases between them. The CDR3 runs 13 residues.